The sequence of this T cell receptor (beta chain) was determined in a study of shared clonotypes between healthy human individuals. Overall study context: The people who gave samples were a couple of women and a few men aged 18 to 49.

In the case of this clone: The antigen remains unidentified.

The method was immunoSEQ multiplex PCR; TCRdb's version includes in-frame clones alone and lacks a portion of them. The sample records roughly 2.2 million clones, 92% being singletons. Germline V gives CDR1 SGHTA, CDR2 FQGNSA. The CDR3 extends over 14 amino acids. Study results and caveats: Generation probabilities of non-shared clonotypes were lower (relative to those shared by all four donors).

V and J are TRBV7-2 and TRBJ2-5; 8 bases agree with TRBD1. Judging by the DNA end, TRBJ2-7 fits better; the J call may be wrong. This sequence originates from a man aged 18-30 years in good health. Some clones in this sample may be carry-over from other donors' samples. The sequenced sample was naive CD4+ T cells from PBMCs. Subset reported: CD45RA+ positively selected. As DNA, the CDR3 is TGTGCCAGCAGCTTTAGGACAGGGTCCTACGAGCAGTACTTC. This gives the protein CASSFRTGSYEQYF.